These 12 T cell receptor beta chains share one sample of origin, sequenced in a study of control samples from healthy donors and cancer patients. The data were produced by immunoSEQ multiplex PCR, yet TCRdb's version contains in-frame clones alone and is incomplete. Here the sample spans 120,000 or so clones, about nine tenths being singletons. The sequenced material came from blood. The receptors derive from a man aged 35 to 55 in good health.

The rearrangement links TRBV7-8 to TRBJ1-6, with D uncertain. V lost 5 bases, J lost 0 bases, and 11 bases lay in between. Germline values: CDR1 SGHVS, CDR2 FQNEAQ. The CDR3 is 16 amino acids. CDR3 bases: TGTGCCAGCAGCATTGGGTGGGGCTCCTATAATTCACCCCTCCACTTT. The encoded protein is CASSIGWGSYNSPLHF.

The chain uses TRBV19 and TRBJ1-2, with D tentatively TRBD1 (5 bases). The CDR3 extends over 13 amino acids. V was trimmed by 5 bases and J by 8 bases, leaving 15 bases between them. Germline values: CDR1 LNHDA, CDR2 SQIVND (reference sequence). This chain's CDR3 is CASSPSGVIGYTF. DNA for the CDR3: TGTGCCAGTAGTCCCTCGGGGGTAATCGGCTACACCTTC. The full variable domain, rest sourced from reference TRBV19 and TRBJ1-2, is DGGITQSPKYLFRKEGQNVTLSCEQNLNHDAMYWYRQDPGQGLRLIYYSQIVNDFQKGDIAEGYSVSREKKESFPLTVTSAQKNPTAFYLCASSPSGVIGYTFGSGTRLTVV.

This clone was counted once. V is TRBV4-3 and J is TRBJ1-1, with 11 bases fitting TRBD1. This CDR3 has 14 amino acids. Germline V CDR1 and CDR2: LGHNA, YSLEER. The V and J ends lost 0 bases and 12 bases, in that order; junction bases with no gene match: 6. The CDR3 bases are TGCGCCAGCAGCCAAGATCGAGGGGACAGGGGGTCTTTCTTT. It codes for CASSQDRGDRGSFF.

This chain links TRBV6-6 with TRBJ2-2; 12 positions match TRBD2. Germline lookup yields CDR1 MNHNY and CDR2 SVGAGI (reference sequence). The CDR3 is 16 amino acids. With V trimmed by 6 bases and J by 4 bases, 6 bases remained unmatched. CDR3 sequence reads: CASRPTSGGLTGELFF. The CDR3 DNA reads TGTGCCAGCAGGCCGACTAGCGGGGGCCTCACCGGGGAGCTGTTTTTT.

The V and J genes are TRBV7-9 and TRBJ1-1, with 8 bases fitting TRBD1. CDR3 length equals 15 residues. CDR1 is SEHNR and CDR2 is FQNEAQ in the germline V gene (reference sequence). V shed 5 bases and J 2 bases; nucleotides not matched to a gene: 7. The CDR3 sequence is CASSPRTGKNTEAFF. CDR3 nucleotides: TGTGCCAGCAGCCCTAGGACAGGGAAAAACACTGAAGCTTTCTTT.

With regard to this clone: An end of the junction differs from the germline gene, which may be a read error. This chain links TRBV10-2 with TRBJ1-6; TRBD1 agrees at 9 bases. Per germline, CDR1 WSHSY and CDR2 SAAADI. The CDR3 length is 15 residues. The CDR3 here is CASSIQGAYTSPLHF. In nucleotides, the CDR3 is TGCGCCAGCAGTATACAGGGGGCGTATACTTCACCCCTCCACTTT.

The CDR3 region has the DNA TGTGCCTGGAGTATGGGACTAGCGGGGAATGAGCAGTTCTTC. The encoded protein is CAWSMGLAGNEQFF. This sequence joins TRBV30 and TRBJ2-1; the match to TRBD2 covers 13 bases. With V trimmed by 2 bases and J by 7 bases, 2 bases remained unmatched. CDR1 is GTSNPN, CDR2 SVGIG, per germline (reference sequence). The CDR3 contains 14 residues.

The gene calls are TRBV7-9 and TRBJ2-1, with D unclear. Per germline, CDR1 SEHNR and CDR2 FQNEAQ (reference sequence). Trimming removed 2 bases at V and 6 bases at J, with 2 bases between. The length of the CDR3 is 11 residues. CDR3 sequence reads: CASSLLNEQFF. Here the CDR3 DNA reads TGTGCCAGCAGCTTACTCAATGAGCAGTTCTTC.

The chain carries TRBV7-9 and TRBJ2-5, with TRBD1 matching 10 bases. There are 15 residues in the CDR3. Germline CDR1 and CDR2: SEHNR and FQNEAQ (reference sequence). After removal of 4 bases from V and 3 bases from J, the junction contained 5 bases not matched to a gene. The CDR3 nucleotides are TGTGCCAGCAGCTCGCCCGGGACAGGGGAAGAGACCCAGTACTTC. This codes for CASSSPGTGEETQYF.

V gene TRBV3-1 (or the pseudogene TRBV3-2) combines with J gene TRBJ1-2; D unresolved. Trimming removed 0 bases from V and 8 bases from J, with 16 bases in between. The CDR3 loop spans 15 amino acids. Germline CDR1 LGHDT, CDR2 YNNKEL (reference sequence). The CDR3 reads CASSQDYAVGSGYTF. In DNA form, the CDR3 reads TGTGCCAGCAGCCAAGATTATGCAGTGGGGAGCGGCTACACCTTC.

This chain joins TRBV14 and TRBJ1-2, with a possible D match to TRBD1 (5 bases). The CDR3 has 15 residues. The V and J ends lost 3 bases and 8 bases respectively, with 19 bases between them. Germline CDR1 is SGHDN and CDR2 is FVKESK. The CDR3 here is CASSQSGANVAGYTF. Written as DNA, the CDR3 is TGTGCCAGCAGCCAGTCCGGGGCAAACGTGGCGGGCTACACCTTC.

The chain combines TRBV5-4 with TRBJ1-5, with 8 bases that match TRBD1. The CDR3 has 14 residues. Germline V CDR1 and CDR2: SGHNT, YYREEE (reference sequence). V gave up 4 bases and J gave up 2 bases; unmatched junction bases: 2. This chain's CDR3 is CASSLDRGNQPQHF. In DNA form, the CDR3 reads TGTGCCAGCAGCCTGGACAGGGGCAATCAGCCCCAGCATTTT.